Below, 26 T cell receptor beta chains from the same sample are listed, as sequenced in a study of identical twins. TCRdb processed the 5' RACE reads anew with MiXCR; each CDR3 protein has one entry. The table records under 800,000 distinct CDR3 sequences, 21% of them present only once. The data were also submitted as part of a second study, on T cells expressing NK-cell markers.

The sample taken for sequencing was PBMCs. Source of these receptors: a woman aged 18-35 years in good health.

The CDR3 loop is CASSFRVGGRALDTQYF. The CDR3 bases are TGTGCCAGCAGCTTTCGGGTCGGCGGGAGGGCCTTAGATACGCAGTATTTT. The genes are TRBV7-2 and TRBJ2-3; 9 bases map to TRBD2. CDR1 and CDR2 from the germline V gene are SGHTA and FQGNSA. V lost 3 bases, J lost 5 bases, and 12 bases stayed unmatched. This CDR3 contains 17 residues.

This clonotype was detected ten times or more. This chain joins TRBV5-6 and TRBJ2-7; D might be TRBD1 (5 bases). Per germline, CDR1 SGHDT and CDR2 YYEEEE. This CDR3 is 12 amino acids long. V was shortened by 4 bases and J by 3 bases, with 8 bases between the two germline ends. CDR3 nucleotides: TGTGCCAGCAGCAGGACACTCTACGAGCAGTACTTC. Translation: CASSRTLYEQYF.

This clonotype has just a few counts. A read error may explain this, as a much larger clone is one base away. V and J are TRBV12-3 or TRBV12-4 and TRBJ1-1; tentatively, D is TRBD1 (6 bases). With 3 bases removed from V and 4 bases from J, the gap between germline ends came to 9 bases. The CDR3 is 13 amino acids. CDR3 bases: TGTGCCAGCAGTTTTCAGGGGACCACTGAAGCTTTCTTT. This codes for CASSFQGTTEAFF.

This chain joins TRBV7-9 and TRBJ2-1, with 14 bases aligning to TRBD2. Unmatched junction bases numbered 10, after V lost 5 bases and J lost 7 bases. This CDR3 is built from 17 residues. Germline loops: CDR1 SEHNR, CDR2 FQNEAQ (reference sequence). This CDR3 reads CASSPQTSGGAWNEQFF. The CDR3 bases are TGTGCCAGCAGCCCTCAGACTAGCGGGGGGGCCTGGAATGAGCAGTTCTTC.

The chain has TRBV20-1 and TRBJ2-3; perhaps TRBD2 as D (6 bases). This CDR3 has 14 amino acids. Trimming left V 2 bases short and J 4 bases short, with 13 bases between. Germline V gives CDR1 DFQATT, CDR2 SNEGSKA (reference sequence). The CDR3 loop reads CSARTGVIADTQYF. The CDR3 coding sequence is TGCAGTGCTAGAACGGGAGTCATCGCAGATACGCAGTATTTT.

This clonotype was counted at least ten times. The CDR3 nucleotides are TGCAGCGTTGAAGATCTAGATACGCAGTATTTT. Its translation is CSVEDLDTQYF. The chain is built from TRBV29-1 and TRBJ2-3, with D unclear. Germline CDR1 reads SQVTM; CDR2 reads ANQGSEA. This CDR3 is 11 amino acids long. With 0 bases removed from V and 5 bases from J, the gap between germline ends came to 3 bases.

This clonotype was counted at least ten times. The rearrangement links TRBV6-1 to TRBJ2-1, with TRBD2 matching 12 bases. The CDR3 is 15 residues long. The V gene's germline CDR1 is MNHNS and CDR2 SASEGT. V was pared by 6 bases and J by 7 bases, with 7 bases of the junction left unmatched. CDR3 nucleotide sequence: TGTGCCAGCAGAACACTAGCGGGAGGACGAAATGAGCAGTTCTTC. Protein sequence: CASRTLAGGRNEQFF.

The chain uses TRBV4-2 and TRBJ2-2; 9 bases agree with TRBD1. The CDR3 covers 19 residues. Germline V gene lookup returns CDR1 LGHNA and CDR2 YNFKEQ. The V segment lost 8 bases and the J segment 0 bases; nucleotides outside the gene matches: 16. CDR3 protein: CASRRLAGQGPTNTGELFF. CDR3 sequence (DNA): TGTGCCAGCCGCCGTCTCGCGGGACAGGGACCGACGAACACCGGGGAGCTGTTTTTT.

This clonotype was seen only a few times. This chain links TRBV5-1 with TRBJ2-5, with TRBD1 identical over 7 bases. This CDR3 has 14 amino acids. V dropped 0 bases and J dropped 4; count of bases not matched to a gene: 3. Germline V gene data show CDR1 as SGHRS and CDR2 as YFSETQ. The CDR3: CASSLVRGRETQYF. DNA of the CDR3: TGCGCCAGCAGCTTGGTTAGGGGGCGAGAGACCCAGTACTTC.

This clonotype was seen a few times. The gene calls are TRBV4-3 and TRBJ1-1, with a tentative D call TRBD1 (5 bases). Trimming took off 6 bases at V and 11 bases at J, with 16 bases between the two ends. Germline CDR1 LGHNA, CDR2 YSLEER. The CDR3 is 12 residues long. This CDR3 is CASSRAGGVAFF. CDR3 bases: TGCGCCAGCAGTCGCGCGGGAGGGGTGGCTTTCTTT.

The V and J genes are TRBV24-1 and TRBJ2-3, with 8 nucleotides matching TRBD1. The CDR3 is 13 residues long. Germline lookup yields CDR1 KGHDR and CDR2 SFDVKD. J was trimmed by 8 bases and V by 9 bases; bases with no gene match: 9. In DNA form, the CDR3 reads TGTGCCACCGAGGGACAGGTGAGGGGTACGCAGTATTTT. Amino acids: CATEGQVRGTQYF.

This clonotype was counted many times. This sequence joins TRBV12-3 or TRBV12-4 and TRBJ1-1; D unresolved. This CDR3 spans 14 amino acids. Trimming shortened V by 5 bases and J by 4 bases, and 14 bases separated the two germline ends. This CDR3 reads CASSTWTRSTEAFF. CDR3 DNA: TGTGCCAGCAGTACCTGGACGCGTTCCACTGAAGCTTTCTTT.

This chain links TRBV20-1 with TRBJ2-1; TRBD2 matches at 10 bases. Germline V gene sequence: CDR1 DFQATT, CDR2 SNEGSKA (reference sequence). This CDR3 is 15 amino acids long. The ends lost 1 base at V and 9 bases at J; junction bases unmatched: 9. The CDR3 nucleotides read TGCAGTGCTAGAGGGTGGGTAGCGGGAGGAGGTGAGCAGTTCTTC. As protein: CSARGWVAGGGEQFF.

This chain joins TRBV12-3 or TRBV12-4 and TRBJ1-5; D is undetermined. There are 13 residues in the CDR3. V was pared by 7 bases and J by 5 bases, with 12 bases between. CDR3 region: CASTTGSHQPQHF. For the CDR3, the DNA is TGTGCCAGCACTACCGGGAGCCATCAGCCCCAGCATTTT.

This clonotype has more than one count but fewer than ten. The chain uses TRBV9 and TRBJ1-3; D call uncertain. CDR3 length: 19 residues. Trimming took off 3 bases at V and 7 bases at J, with 29 bases between the two ends. CDR1 and CDR2 (germline): SGDLS, YYNGEE. The CDR3 loop reads CASSEALALVPEARNTIYF. CDR3 sequence (DNA): TGTGCCAGCAGCGAGGCCCTCGCTTTGGTCCCCGAGGCGCGGAACACCATATATTTT.

This clonotype was observed many times. The chain combines TRBV7-9 with TRBJ1-2, with D perhaps matching TRBD1 (5 bases). CDR3 length: 13 amino acids. With 5 bases removed from V and 6 bases from J, the gap between germline ends came to 13 bases. The germline V gene encodes CDR1 SEHNR and CDR2 FQNEAQ (reference sequence). The CDR3 is CASSAQGRDGYTF. The CDR3 nucleotides read TGTGCCAGCAGCGCCCAGGGCCGGGATGGCTACACCTTC.

This chain links TRBV29-1 with TRBJ1-1, with a tentative D call TRBD1 (5 bases). This CDR3 has 12 residues. From germline, CDR1 is SQVTM and CDR2 ANQGSEA. V was trimmed by 8 bases and J by 3 bases, leaving 13 bases between them. In DNA form, the CDR3 reads TGCAGCATCTGGGACGGGTACACTGAAGCTTTCTTT. This gives the protein CSIWDGYTEAFF.

In its sample, this clonotype was seen a few times. This chain links TRBV12-3 or TRBV12-4 with TRBJ2-7, with 7 positions matching TRBD1. V shed 5 bases and J 0 bases; nucleotides not matched to a gene: 4. This CDR3 contains 14 residues. CDR3 loop: CASSRDSYSYEQYF. The CDR3 nucleotides are TGTGCCAGCAGTCGGGACAGCTACTCCTACGAGCAGTACTTC.

This chain links TRBV29-1 with TRBJ2-1; the D gene is possibly TRBD1 (6 bases). Germline V lookup: CDR1 SQVTM, CDR2 ANQGSEA. This CDR3 is built from 15 residues. Trimming stripped 5 bases from V and 0 bases from J, with 14 bases between. The CDR3 DNA sequence: TGCAGCGTTTCGGACAGAGCTCGCTCCTACAATGAGCAGTTCTTC. Its translation is CSVSDRARSYNEQFF.

This clonotype came up a few times. The chain couples TRBV10-1 to TRBJ2-3; D is possibly TRBD2 (6 bases). The CDR3 runs to 15 residues. The germline V gene has CDR1 WNHNN and CDR2 SYGVQD (reference sequence). Trimming removed 1 base from V and 5 bases from J, with 13 bases in between. The CDR3: CASSELRGPQDTQYF. The CDR3 nucleotides are TGCGCCAGCAGTGAGTTGCGGGGTCCGCAAGATACGCAGTATTTT.

This clonotype occurred many times. The J gene is TRBJ1-1, the V gene TRBV20-1, with 7 bases lining up with TRBD1. This CDR3 region has 14 residues. V lost 0 bases and J lost 6; bases outside the gene matches: 7. Looked up from germline, CDR1 is DFQATT and CDR2 is SNEGSKA (reference sequence). CDR3 sequence (DNA): TGCAGTGCTAGAGAGGGACAGCGCCCACCTGAAGCTTTCTTT. Translation gives CSAREGQRPPEAFF.

Many counts were recorded for this clonotype. The chain uses TRBV5-1 and TRBJ1-1; D not certain. Germline values: CDR1 SGHRS, CDR2 YFSETQ. This CDR3 region has 14 residues. Between the trimmed V and J ends, which lost 3 bases and 4 bases, there was a span of 13 bases. This chain's CDR3 is CASSSMIGPTEAFF. The CDR3 DNA is TGCGCCAGCAGCTCGATGATAGGTCCCACTGAAGCTTTCTTT.

In its sample, this clonotype was seen a few times. This sequence joins TRBV20-1 and TRBJ2-3; 9 bases line up with TRBD1. From germline, CDR1 is DFQATT and CDR2 SNEGSKA (reference sequence). The CDR3 is 16 amino acids. The ends lost 3 bases at V and 2 bases at J; junction bases unmatched: 9. The CDR3 nucleotides read TGCAGTGCTAGTCTTTGGACAGGGGCCCACACAGATACGCAGTATTTT. Translated: CSASLWTGAHTDTQYF.

The CDR3 bases are TGTGCCAGCAGCTTAGCGCCCCTCGGCGGGAGGGACGAGCAGTACTTC. It encodes CASSLAPLGGRDEQYF. The chain carries TRBV7-2 and TRBJ2-7; 9 bases are a match to TRBD2. The germline V gene encodes CDR1 SGHTA and CDR2 FQGNSA. The CDR3 consists of 16 residues. V lost 0 bases, J lost 5 bases, and 8 bases stayed unmatched.

This sequence joins TRBV11-2 and TRBJ2-2, with D unresolved. The CDR3 has 14 residues. The V gene lost 2 bases and the J gene lost 6 bases, with 10 bases spanning the gap. Germline V gives CDR1 SGHAT, CDR2 FQNNGV. The CDR3 loop reads CASSLFKGAGELFF. As DNA, the CDR3 is TGTGCCAGCAGCTTATTCAAAGGCGCCGGGGAGCTGTTTTTT.

The chain employs TRBV7-6 and TRBJ2-3; D unresolved. V lost 5 bases to trimming and J lost 14 bases, with 17 bases between them. In germline, CDR1 is SGHVS, CDR2 FNYEAQ. The CDR3 is made up of 12 amino acids. For the CDR3, the DNA is TGTGCCAGCAGCGGGGAAGTAGATGCCCCGTATTTT. This translates into CASSGEVDAPYF.